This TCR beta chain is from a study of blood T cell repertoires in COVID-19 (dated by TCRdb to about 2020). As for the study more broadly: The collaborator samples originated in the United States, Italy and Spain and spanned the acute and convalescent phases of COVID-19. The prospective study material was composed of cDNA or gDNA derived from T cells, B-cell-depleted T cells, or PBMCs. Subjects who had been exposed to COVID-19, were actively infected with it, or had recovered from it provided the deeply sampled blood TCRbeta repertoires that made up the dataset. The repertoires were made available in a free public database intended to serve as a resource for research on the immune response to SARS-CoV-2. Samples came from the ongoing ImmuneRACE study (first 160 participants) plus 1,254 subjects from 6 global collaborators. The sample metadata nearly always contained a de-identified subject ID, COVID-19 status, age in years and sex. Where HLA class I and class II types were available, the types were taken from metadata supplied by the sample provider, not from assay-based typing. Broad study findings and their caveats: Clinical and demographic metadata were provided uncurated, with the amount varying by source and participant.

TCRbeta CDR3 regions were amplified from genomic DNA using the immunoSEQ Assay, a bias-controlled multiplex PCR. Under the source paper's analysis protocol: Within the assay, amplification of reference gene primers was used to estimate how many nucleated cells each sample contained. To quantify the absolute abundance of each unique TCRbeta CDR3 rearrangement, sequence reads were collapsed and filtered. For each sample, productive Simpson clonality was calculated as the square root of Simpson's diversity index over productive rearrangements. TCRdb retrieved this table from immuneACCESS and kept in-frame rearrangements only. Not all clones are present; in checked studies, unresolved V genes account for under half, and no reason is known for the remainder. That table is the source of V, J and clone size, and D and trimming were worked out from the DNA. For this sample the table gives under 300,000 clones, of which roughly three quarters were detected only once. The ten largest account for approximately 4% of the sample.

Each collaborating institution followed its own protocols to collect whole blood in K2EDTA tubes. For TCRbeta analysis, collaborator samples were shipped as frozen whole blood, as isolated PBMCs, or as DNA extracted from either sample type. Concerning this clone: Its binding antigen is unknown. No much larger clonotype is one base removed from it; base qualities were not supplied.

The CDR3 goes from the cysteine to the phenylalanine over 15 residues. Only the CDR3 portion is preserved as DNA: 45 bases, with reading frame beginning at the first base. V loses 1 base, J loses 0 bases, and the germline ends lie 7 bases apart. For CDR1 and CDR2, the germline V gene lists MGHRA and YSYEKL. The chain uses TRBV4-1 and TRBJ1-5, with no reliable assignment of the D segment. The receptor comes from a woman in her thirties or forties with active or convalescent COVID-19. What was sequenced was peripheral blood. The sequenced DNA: TGCGCCAGCAGCCAAGCTGAGGTTAGCAATCAGCCCCAGCATTTT. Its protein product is CASSQAEVSNQPQHF.